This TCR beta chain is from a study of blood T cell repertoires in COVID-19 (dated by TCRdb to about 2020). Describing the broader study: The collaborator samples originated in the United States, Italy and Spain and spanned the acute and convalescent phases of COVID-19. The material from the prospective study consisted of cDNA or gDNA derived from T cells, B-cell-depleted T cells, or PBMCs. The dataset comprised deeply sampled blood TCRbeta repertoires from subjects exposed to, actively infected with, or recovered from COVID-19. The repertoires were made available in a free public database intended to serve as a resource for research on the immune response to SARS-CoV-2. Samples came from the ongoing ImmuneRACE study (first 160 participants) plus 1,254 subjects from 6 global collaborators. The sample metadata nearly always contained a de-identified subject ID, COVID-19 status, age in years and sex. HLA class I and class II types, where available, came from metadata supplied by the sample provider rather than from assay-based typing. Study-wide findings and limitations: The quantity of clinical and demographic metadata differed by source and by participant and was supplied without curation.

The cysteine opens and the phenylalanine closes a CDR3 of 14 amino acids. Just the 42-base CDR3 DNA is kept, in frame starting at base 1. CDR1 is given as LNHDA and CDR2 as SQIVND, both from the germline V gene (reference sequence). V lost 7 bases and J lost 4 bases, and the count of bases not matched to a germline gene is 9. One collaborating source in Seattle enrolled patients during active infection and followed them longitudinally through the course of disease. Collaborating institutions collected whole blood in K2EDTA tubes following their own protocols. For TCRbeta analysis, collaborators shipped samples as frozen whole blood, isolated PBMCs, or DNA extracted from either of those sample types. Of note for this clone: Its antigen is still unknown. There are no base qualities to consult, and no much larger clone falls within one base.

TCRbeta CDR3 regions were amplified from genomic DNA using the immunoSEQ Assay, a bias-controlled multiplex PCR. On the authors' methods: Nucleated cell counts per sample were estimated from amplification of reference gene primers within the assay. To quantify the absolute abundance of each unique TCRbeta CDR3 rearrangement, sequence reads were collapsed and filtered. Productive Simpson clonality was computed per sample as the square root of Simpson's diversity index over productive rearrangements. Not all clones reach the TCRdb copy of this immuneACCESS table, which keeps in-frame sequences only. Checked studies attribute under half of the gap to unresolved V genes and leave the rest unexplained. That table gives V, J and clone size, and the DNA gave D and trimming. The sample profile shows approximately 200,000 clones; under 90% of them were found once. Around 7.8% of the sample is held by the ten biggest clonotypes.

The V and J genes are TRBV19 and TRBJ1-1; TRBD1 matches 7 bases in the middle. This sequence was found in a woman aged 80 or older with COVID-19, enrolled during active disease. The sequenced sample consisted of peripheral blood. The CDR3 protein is CASNIQGTATEAFF. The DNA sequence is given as TGTGCCAGTAACATACAGGGGACAGCCACTGAAGCTTTCTTT.